These 2 T cell receptor beta chains were all obtained from the same sample, sequenced in a study of T cell clonality in common variable immunodeficiency. The protocol was immunoSEQ multiplex PCR, while the TCRdb copy is restricted to in-frame clones and leaves out a portion. The repertoire shows 55,000 or so clones, none seen only once; the top ten take over 0.8%. Sequencing was done on a sample of peripheral blood mononuclear cells. Every receptor here comes from a person aged 18 to 70 in good health.

In its sample, this clone was seen a few times. The read ends 3 residues before the CDR3 terminus; that terminus is restored from the germline J gene. The chain joins TRBV20-1 to TRBJ1-2; 8 bases fit TRBD1. CDR1 is DFQATT and CDR2 is SNEGSKA in the germline V gene (reference sequence). CDR3 size: 11 residues. CDR3 DNA (partial): TGCAGTGCCAGGACAGGGACCGAC. It codes for CSARTGTD. The full-length CDR3 reads as CSARTGTDYTF.

This clone has a count of ten or more. Read coverage stops 3 residues before the CDR3 terminus; the germline J gene supplies the remainder. The gene calls are TRBV7-8 and TRBJ2-5; D remains unclear. The CDR3 is 12 amino acids. In germline, CDR1 is SGHVS, CDR2 FQNEAQ. V was shortened by 0 bases and J by 3 bases, with 2 bases between the two germline ends. This CDR3 reads CASSLAEETQYF. The CDR3 DNA, read in part, is TGTGCCAGCAGCTTAGCCGAAGAGACC.